This T cell receptor beta chain was profiled in a study of blood T cell repertoires in COVID-19. At the level of the study: The cDNA or gDNA used as material had been derived from T cells, B-cell-depleted T cells, or PBMCs.

In the authors' workflow: Reference gene primer amplification yielded estimated nucleated cell counts. Clones were read by immunoSEQ multiplex PCR, and TCRdb kept only the in-frame ones, dropping some. The V and J calls and clone size were taken over from that table, and D and trimming were inferred from the DNA. The sample consists of roughly 210,000 clones, around 84% of them appearing once. J was trimmed by 4 bases and V by 0 bases; bases with no gene match: 5. From germline, CDR1 is SGHTA and CDR2 FQGNSA. This CDR3 comprises 15 residues. V usage is TRBV7-2 and J usage is TRBJ2-7, with 8 nucleotides matching TRBD2. Sequences were obtained from peripheral blood. This TCR was sampled from a woman aged 80 or over with COVID-19, enrolled during active disease. DNA for the CDR3: TGTGCCAGCAGCTTAGCACGGGGGGGCCCTTACGAGCAGTACTTC. This encodes CASSLARGGPYEQYF.